This T cell receptor (beta chain) is drawn from a study of blood T cell repertoires in COVID-19. The wider study: Sources were T cells, B-cell-depleted T cells, or PBMCs; the material itself was cDNA or gDNA.

There are 17 residues in the CDR3. The J segment lost 2 bases and the V segment lost 4 bases, leaving 7 bases of the junction unmatched. CDR1 is KGHDR and CDR2 is SFDVKD in the germline V gene. The cohort comprised adults aged roughly 18 to 95 years residing in approximately 25 US areas. Two negative PCRs, clearance, or symptom resolution characterized the recovered Cohort 3 donors. In the original analysis: It was from reference gene primer amplification that nucleated cell counts were estimated. The protocol was immunoSEQ multiplex PCR, while the TCRdb copy is restricted to in-frame clones and leaves out a portion. That table furnishes V, J and clone size, whereas the DNA furnished D and trimming. Altogether about 300,000 clones are present, approximately 84% being singletons, with the ten largest covering 10%.

The clonotype comes from a woman aged 18-29 years who had recovered from COVID-19. The sequenced sample consisted of PBMCs or T cells enriched from blood (not recorded which). V usage is TRBV24-1 and J usage is TRBJ2-5, with TRBD2 matching over 12 bases. The CDR3 region is CATSDPHGLAGQETQYF. Written as DNA, the CDR3 is TGTGCCACCAGTGACCCACATGGACTAGCGGGACAAGAGACCCAGTACTTC.